This T cell receptor (beta chain) appears in the sequencing data of a study of shared clonotypes between healthy human individuals. General study findings and limits: When compared with the clonotypes that were shared by all four sorted-subset donors, the non-shared clonotypes turned out to have lower generation probabilities. In having few donors, the study represented limited genetic and exposure-history diversity.

As concerns this clone: Antigen specificity is unknown.

The CDR3 consists of 14 residues. Germline-derived CDR1 and CDR2 are MRHNA and SNTAGT. Trimming removed 5 bases at V and 9 bases at J, with 17 bases between. Profiled with immunoSEQ multiplex PCR; TCRdb holds only in-frame clones, not every one. Altogether 600,000 to 700,000 clones are present, 73% being singletons, with the ten largest covering 1.5% to 2%. The chain carries TRBV6-4 and TRBJ2-1; D is perhaps TRBD1 (5 bases). The sequence derives from a woman younger than 45 in good health. The sequencing sample was made of memory CD4+ T cells sorted from blood. Subset specified: CD45RA-negative fraction. The CDR3 region has the DNA TGTGCCAGCAGTACAAGCAGGGAATGGAGTGAGCAGTTCTTC. Its protein is CASSTSREWSEQFF.